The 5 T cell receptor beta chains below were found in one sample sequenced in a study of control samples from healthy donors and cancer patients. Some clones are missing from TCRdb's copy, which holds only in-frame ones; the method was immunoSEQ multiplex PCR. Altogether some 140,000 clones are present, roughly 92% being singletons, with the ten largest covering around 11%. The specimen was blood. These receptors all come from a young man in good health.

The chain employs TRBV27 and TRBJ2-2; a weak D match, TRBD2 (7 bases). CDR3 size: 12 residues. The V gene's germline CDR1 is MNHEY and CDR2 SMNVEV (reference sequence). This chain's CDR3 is CASRGGPGELFF. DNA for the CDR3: TGTGCAAGCCGCGGGGGCCCCGGGGAGCTGTTTTTT.

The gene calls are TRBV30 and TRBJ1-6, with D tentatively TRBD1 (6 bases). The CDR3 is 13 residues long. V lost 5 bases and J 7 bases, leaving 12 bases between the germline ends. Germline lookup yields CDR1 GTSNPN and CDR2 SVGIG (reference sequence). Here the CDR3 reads CAWCRGGNSPLHF. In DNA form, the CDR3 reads TGTGCCTGGTGCAGGGGTGGCAATTCACCCCTCCACTTT.

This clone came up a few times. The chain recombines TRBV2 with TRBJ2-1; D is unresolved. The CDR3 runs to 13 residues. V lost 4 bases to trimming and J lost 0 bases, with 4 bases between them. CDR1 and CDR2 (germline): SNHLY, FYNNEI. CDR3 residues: CASSGRSYNEQFF. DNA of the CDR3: TGTGCCAGCAGTGGTCGCTCCTACAATGAGCAGTTCTTC.

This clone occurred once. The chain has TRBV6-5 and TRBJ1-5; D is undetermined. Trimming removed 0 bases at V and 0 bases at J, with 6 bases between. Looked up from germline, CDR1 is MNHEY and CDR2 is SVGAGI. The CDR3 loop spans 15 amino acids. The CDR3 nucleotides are TGTGCCAGCAGTTACTCCAAGACTAGCAATCAGCCCCAGCATTTT. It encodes CASSYSKTSNQPQHF.

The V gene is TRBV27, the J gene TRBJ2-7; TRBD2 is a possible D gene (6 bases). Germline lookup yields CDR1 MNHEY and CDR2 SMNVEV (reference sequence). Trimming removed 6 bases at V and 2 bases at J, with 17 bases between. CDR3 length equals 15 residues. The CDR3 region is CASSPLRREPYEQYF. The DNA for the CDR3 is TGTGCCAGCAGCCCTCTAAGGCGGGAACCCTACGAGCAGTACTTC.